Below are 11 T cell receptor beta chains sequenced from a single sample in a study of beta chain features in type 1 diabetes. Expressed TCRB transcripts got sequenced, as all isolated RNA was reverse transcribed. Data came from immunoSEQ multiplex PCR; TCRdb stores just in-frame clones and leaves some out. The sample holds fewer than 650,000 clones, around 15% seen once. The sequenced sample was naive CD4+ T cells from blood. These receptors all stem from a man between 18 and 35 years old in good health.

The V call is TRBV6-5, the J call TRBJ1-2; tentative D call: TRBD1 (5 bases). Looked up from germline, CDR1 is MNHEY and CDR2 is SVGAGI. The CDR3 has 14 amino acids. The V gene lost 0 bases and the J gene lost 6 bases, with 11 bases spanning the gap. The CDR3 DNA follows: TGTGCCAGCAGTTACTCCGCGGGGCCCCATGGCTACACCTTC. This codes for CASSYSAGPHGYTF.

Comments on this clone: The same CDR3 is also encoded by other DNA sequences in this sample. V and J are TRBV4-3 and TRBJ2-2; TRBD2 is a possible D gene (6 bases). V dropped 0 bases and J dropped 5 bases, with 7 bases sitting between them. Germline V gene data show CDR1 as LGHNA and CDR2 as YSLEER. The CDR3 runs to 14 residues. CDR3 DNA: TGCGCCAGCAGCCAAGAGGGAGGAACCGGGGAGCTGTTTTTT. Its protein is CASSQEGGTGELFF.

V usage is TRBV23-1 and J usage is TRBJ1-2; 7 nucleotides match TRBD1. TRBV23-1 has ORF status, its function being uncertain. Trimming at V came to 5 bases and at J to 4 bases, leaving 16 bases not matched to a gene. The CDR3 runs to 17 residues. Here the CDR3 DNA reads TGCGCCAGCAGTACCACCCTGGGACAGACAAGGGGCTATGGCTACACCTTC. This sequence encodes CASSTTLGQTRGYGYTF.

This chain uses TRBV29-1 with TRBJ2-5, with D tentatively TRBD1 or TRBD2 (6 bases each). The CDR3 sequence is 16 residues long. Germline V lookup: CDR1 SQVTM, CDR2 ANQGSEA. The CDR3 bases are TGCAGTTTTGTCCTAACGGGGGCTAGGAGGGGACAGACCCAGTACTTC. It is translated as CSFVLTGARRGQTQYF.

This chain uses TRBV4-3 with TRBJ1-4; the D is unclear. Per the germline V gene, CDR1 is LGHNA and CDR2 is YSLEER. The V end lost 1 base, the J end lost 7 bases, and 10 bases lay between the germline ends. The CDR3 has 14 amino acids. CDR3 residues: CASSQAYKVEKLFF. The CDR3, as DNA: TGCGCCAGCAGCCAAGCTTACAAAGTTGAAAAACTGTTTTTT.

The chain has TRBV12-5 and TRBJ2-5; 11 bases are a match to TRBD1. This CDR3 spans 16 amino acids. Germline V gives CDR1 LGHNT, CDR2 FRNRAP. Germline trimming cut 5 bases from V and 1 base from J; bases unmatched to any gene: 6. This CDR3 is CASGAGQGAFQETQYF. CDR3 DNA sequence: TGTGCTAGTGGTGCCGGACAGGGGGCCTTCCAAGAGACCCAGTACTTC.

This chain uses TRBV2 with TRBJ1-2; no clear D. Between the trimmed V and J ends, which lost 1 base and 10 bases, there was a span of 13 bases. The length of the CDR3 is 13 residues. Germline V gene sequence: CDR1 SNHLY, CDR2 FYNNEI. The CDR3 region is CASSEERVPNYTF. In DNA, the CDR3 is TGTGCCAGCAGTGAAGAGAGAGTGCCTAACTACACCTTC. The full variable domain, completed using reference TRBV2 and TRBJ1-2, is EPEVTQTPSHQVTQMGQEVILRCVPISNHLYFYWYRQILGQKVEFLVSFYNNEISEKSEIFDDQFSVERPDGSNFTLKIRSTKLEDSAMYFCASSEERVPNYTFGSGTRLTVV.

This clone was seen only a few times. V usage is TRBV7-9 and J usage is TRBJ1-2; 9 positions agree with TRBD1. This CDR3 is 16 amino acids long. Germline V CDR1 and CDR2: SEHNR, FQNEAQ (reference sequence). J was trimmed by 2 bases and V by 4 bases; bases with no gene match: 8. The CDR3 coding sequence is TGTGCCAGCAGCTACCGGGACAGGGTTGAAAACTATGGCTACACCTTC. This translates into CASSYRDRVENYGYTF.

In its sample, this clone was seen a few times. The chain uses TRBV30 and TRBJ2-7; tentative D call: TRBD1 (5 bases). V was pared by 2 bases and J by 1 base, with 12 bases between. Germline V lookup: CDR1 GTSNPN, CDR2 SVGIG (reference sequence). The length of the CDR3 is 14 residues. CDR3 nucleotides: TGTGCCTGGAGTTTTGGAAGGGGATCCTACGAGCAGTACTTC. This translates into CAWSFGRGSYEQYF.

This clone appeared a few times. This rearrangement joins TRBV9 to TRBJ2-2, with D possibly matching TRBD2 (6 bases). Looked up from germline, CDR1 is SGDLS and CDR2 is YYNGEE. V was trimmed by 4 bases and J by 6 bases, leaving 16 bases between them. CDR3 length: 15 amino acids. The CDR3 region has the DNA TGTGCCAGCAGCCCAAGGGGCAGGGAGGCCGGGGAGCTGTTTTTT. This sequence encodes CASSPRGREAGELFF.

CDR3 loop: CASSSGQGATEAFF. In nucleotides, the CDR3 is TGCGCCAGCAGCTCGGGACAGGGGGCCACTGAAGCTTTCTTT. The rearrangement joins TRBV5-1 to TRBJ1-1; 12 positions agree with TRBD1. The CDR3 spans 14 residues. V was clipped by 3 bases and J by 4 bases; unmatched bases: 1. The germline V gene encodes CDR1 SGHRS and CDR2 YFSETQ.